Presented here are 7 T cell receptor beta chains from one specimen sequenced in a study of blood T cells in healthy people across ages (dated by TCRdb to the mid-2010s). Library preparation employed 5' RACE. The sample was run on an Illumina HiSeq 2500. A second about 6 to 11 cycle PCR used a sample-barcoded 5' primer and a J-beta primer mix. Starting from the raw public reads, TCRdb applied fastp trimming at Q25, assembled clones with MiXCR and retained in-frame beta chains. A single entry per CDR3 protein holds the most common genes and DNA from its merged rows. The sample profile shows 780,000 or so distinct CDR3 sequences; just over 55% of them were found once. The ten biggest clones cover roughly 24% of the sample. The sequencing sample was made of blood. All receptors come from a man aged 40-55 years in good health.

There are a few counts of this clonotype. The chain carries TRBV29-1 and TRBJ2-1; 11 nucleotides line up with TRBD2. The CDR3 totals 13 residues. The V gene end was trimmed by 7 bases and the J gene end by 9 bases; junction bases not matched to a gene: 8. Germline V gene lookup returns CDR1 SQVTM and CDR2 ANQGSEA. This chain's CDR3 is CSGGSGRGSEQFF. The CDR3 DNA follows: TGCAGCGGTGGTAGCGGGAGGGGGAGTGAGCAGTTCTTC.

This clonotype was observed a handful of times. This chain connects TRBV15 to TRBJ2-5; D remains unclear. CDR3 length equals 12 residues. Germline CDR1 LNHNV, CDR2 YYDKDF (reference sequence). Trimming took 5 bases from V and 3 from J, leaving 7 bases between them. Written as DNA, the CDR3 is TGTGCCACCAGCCGTCGGGAAGAGACCCAGTACTTC. This translates into CATSRREETQYF.

This clonotype was picked up a small number of times. The chain carries TRBV5-1 and TRBJ2-7; 8 bases map to TRBD1. V trimming: 4 bases; J trimming: 0 bases; junction bases outside the gene matches: 9. The germline gives CDR1 SGHRS, CDR2 YFSETQ. The CDR3 is 16 amino acids. CDR3 sequence (DNA): TGCGCCAGCAGCCCGCCGGGACAGGATTTCTCCTACGAGCAGTACTTC. This translates into CASSPPGQDFSYEQYF.

CDR3 sequence: CASSPHSREIGNTEAFF. In nucleotides, the CDR3 is TGTGCCAGCAGCCCTCACAGCAGGGAGATTGGGAACACTGAAGCTTTCTTT. V gene TRBV9 combines with J gene TRBJ1-1; maybe TRBD1 (5 bases). V was clipped by 4 bases and J by 1 base, with 20 bases between them. The CDR3 is made up of 17 amino acids. Germline loops: CDR1 SGDLS, CDR2 YYNGEE.

This chain joins TRBV6-5 and TRBJ2-5, with a weak D call TRBD2 (8 bases). Germline V lookup: CDR1 MNHEY, CDR2 SVGAGI. The CDR3 runs 16 residues. The ends were cut back, 6 bases at V and 5 bases at J, with 22 bases in the middle. The CDR3 nucleotides are TGTGCCAGCAGCAGGGGGACTAGTTATATCTACGAGACCCAGTACTTC. This codes for CASSRGTSYIYETQYF.

The chain has TRBV3-1 and TRBJ2-5, with 8 bases matching TRBD1. J lost 8 bases, V lost 5 bases, and 7 bases had no gene match. The CDR3 length is 13 residues. CDR1 is LGHDT and CDR2 is YNNKEL in the germline V gene (reference sequence). This CDR3 reads CASSKDRAGTQYF. CDR3 bases: TGTGCCAGCAGCAAGGACAGGGCGGGAACCCAGTACTTC.

The chain has TRBV20-1 and TRBJ1-2; D is ambiguous. Between the trimmed V and J ends, which lost 7 bases and 5 bases, there was a span of 14 bases. The CDR3 is 12 amino acids. Germline V gene sequence: CDR1 DFQATT, CDR2 SNEGSKA (reference sequence). CDR3 coding DNA: TGCAGTGGGCTCGAGAAGGGATATGGCTACACCTTC. Protein sequence: CSGLEKGYGYTF.